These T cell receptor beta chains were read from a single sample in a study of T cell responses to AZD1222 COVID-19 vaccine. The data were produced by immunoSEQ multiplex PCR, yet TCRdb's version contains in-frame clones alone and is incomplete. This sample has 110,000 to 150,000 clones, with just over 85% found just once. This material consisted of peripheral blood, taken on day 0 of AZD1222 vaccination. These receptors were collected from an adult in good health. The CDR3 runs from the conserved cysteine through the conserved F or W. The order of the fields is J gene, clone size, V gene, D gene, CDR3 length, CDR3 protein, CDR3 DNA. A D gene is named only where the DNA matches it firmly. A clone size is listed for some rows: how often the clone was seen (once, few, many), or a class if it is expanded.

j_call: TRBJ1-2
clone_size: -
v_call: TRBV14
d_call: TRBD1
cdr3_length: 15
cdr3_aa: CASSQSGTGDYGYTF
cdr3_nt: TGTGCCAGCAGCCAGTCCGGGACAGGGGACTATGGCTACACCTTC

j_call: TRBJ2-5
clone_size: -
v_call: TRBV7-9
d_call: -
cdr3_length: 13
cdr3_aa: CASSLASSETQYF
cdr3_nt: TGTGCCAGCAGCTTAGCTTCATCGGAGACCCAGTACTTC

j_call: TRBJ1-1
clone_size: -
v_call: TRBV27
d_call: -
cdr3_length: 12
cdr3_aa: CASSSQSTEAFF
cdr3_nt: TGTGCCAGCAGTTCACAGAGCACTGAAGCTTTCTTT

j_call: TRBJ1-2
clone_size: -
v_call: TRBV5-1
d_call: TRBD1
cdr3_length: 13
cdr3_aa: CASSPGQGEGYTF
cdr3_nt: TGCGCCAGCAGCCCCGGACAGGGGGAGGGCTACACCTTC

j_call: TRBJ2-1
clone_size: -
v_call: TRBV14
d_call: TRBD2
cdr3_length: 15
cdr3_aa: CASSQIMGLANEQFF
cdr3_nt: TGTGCCAGCAGCCAAATCATGGGACTAGCCAATGAGCAGTTCTTC

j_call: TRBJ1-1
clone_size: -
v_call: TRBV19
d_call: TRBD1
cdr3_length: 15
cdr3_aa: CASTGGQKQLNEAFF
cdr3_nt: TGTGCCAGTACCGGGGGACAGAAGCAACTTAATGAAGCTTTCTTT

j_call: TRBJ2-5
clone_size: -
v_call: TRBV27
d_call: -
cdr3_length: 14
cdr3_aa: CASSLRLGGETQYF
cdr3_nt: TGTGCCAGCAGTTTAAGGCTGGGGGGCGAGACCCAGTACTTC

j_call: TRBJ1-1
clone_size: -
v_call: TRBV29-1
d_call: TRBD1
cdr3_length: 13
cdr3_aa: CSARDRVVAEAFF
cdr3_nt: TGCAGCGCCCGGGACAGGGTTGTGGCTGAAGCTTTCTTT

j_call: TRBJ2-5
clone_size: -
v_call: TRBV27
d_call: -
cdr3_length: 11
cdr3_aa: CAIPSGVTQYF
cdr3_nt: TGTGCCATCCCAAGCGGTGTGACCCAGTACTTC

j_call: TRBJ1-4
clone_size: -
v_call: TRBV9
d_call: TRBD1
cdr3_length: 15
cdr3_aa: CASSVSGGHNEKLFF
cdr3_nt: TGTGCCAGCAGCGTATCAGGGGGGCATAATGAAAAACTGTTTTTT

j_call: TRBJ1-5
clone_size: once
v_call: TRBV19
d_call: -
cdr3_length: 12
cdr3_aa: CASTDGNQPQHF
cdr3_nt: TGTGCCAGCACGGACGGGAATCAGCCCCAGCATTTT

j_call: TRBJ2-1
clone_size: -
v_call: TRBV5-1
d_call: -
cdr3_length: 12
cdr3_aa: CASSLGTNEQFF
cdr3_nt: TGCGCCAGCAGCTTGGGTACCAATGAGCAGTTCTTC

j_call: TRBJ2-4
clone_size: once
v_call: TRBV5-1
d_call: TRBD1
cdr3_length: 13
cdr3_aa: CASSFGQGGIQYF
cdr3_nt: TGCGCCAGCAGCTTCGGACAGGGGGGCATTCAGTACTTC

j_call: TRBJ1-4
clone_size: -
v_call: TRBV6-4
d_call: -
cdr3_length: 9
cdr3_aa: CASWGGLFF
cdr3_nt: TGTGCCAGTTGGGGGGGGCTGTTTTTT

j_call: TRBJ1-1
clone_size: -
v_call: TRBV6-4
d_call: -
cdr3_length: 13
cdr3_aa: CASSDRENTEAFF
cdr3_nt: TGTGCCAGCAGTGACAGGGAGAACACTGAAGCTTTCTTT

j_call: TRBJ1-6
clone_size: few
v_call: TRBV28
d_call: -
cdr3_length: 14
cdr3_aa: CASRTGEYNSPLHF
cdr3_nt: TGTGCCAGCAGGACGGGGGAATATAATTCACCCCTCCACTTT

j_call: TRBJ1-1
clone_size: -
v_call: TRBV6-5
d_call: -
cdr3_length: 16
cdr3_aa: CASSYSGGGLNTEAFF
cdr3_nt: TGTGCCAGCAGTTACTCCGGGGGGGGTTTAAACACTGAAGCTTTCTTT

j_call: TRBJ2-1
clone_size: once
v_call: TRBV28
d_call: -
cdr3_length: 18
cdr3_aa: CASSLRDPRGGISYEQFF
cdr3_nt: TGTGCCAGCAGTTTACGTGACCCCAGGGGAGGGATTTCGTATGAGCAGTTCTTC

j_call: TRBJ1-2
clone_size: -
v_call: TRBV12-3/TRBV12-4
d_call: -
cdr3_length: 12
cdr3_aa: CASAQTNYGYTF
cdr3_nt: TGTGCCAGCGCCCAGACTAACTATGGCTACACCTTC

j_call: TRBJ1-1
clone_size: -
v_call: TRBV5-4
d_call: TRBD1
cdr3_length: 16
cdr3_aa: CASSLDRGLMNTEAFF
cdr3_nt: TGTGCCAGCAGCTTGGACAGGGGATTAATGAACACTGAAGCTTTCTTT

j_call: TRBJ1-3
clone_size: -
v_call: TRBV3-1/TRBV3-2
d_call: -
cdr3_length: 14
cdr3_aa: CASSPESSGNTIYF
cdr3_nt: TGTGCCAGCAGCCCCGAGAGCTCTGGAAACACCATATATTTT

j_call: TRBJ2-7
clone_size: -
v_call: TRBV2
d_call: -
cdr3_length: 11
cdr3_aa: CASRDFYEQYF
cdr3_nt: TGTGCCAGCAGGGATTTCTACGAGCAGTACTTC

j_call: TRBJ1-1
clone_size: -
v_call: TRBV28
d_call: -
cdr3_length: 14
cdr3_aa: CASSVSGTNTEAFF
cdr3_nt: TGTGCCAGCAGTGTGTCAGGGACGAACACTGAAGCTTTCTTT

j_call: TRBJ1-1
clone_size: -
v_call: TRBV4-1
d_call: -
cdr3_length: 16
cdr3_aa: CASSHRGAAINTEAFF
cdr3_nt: TGCGCCAGCAGCCACCGGGGGGCAGCTATAAACACTGAAGCTTTCTTT

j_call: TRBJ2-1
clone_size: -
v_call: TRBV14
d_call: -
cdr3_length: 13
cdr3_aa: CASGTGAGNEQFF
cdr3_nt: TGTGCCAGCGGTACTGGGGCCGGGAATGAGCAGTTCTTC

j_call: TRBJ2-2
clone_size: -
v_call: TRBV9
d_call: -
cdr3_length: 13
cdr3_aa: CASSVVGPGELFF
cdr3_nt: TGTGCCAGCAGCGTAGTAGGTCCCGGGGAGCTGTTTTTT

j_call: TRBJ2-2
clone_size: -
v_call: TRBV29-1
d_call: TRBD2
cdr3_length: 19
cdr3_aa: CSVSSPGLAGVSSTGELFF
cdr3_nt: TGCAGCGTCTCCTCACCGGGACTAGCGGGAGTATCGAGCACCGGGGAGCTGTTTTTT

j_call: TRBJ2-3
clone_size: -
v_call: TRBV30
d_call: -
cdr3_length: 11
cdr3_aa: CAWSAGDTQYF
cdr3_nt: TGTGCCTGGAGTGCGGGAGATACGCAGTATTTT

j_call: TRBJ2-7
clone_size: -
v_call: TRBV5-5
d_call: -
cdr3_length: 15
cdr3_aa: CASSTDGGGSYEQYF
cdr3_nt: TGTGCCAGCAGCACGGACGGGGGAGGCTCCTACGAGCAGTACTTC

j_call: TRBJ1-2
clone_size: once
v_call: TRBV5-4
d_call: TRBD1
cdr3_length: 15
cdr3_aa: CASSLGQGKDYGYTF
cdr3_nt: TGTGCCAGCAGCTTAGGACAGGGAAAAGACTATGGCTACACCTTC

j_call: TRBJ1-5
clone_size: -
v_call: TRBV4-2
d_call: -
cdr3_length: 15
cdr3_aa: CASSQQNRDSWPQHF
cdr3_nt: TGTGCCAGCAGCCAGCAAAACAGGGATAGTTGGCCCCAGCATTTT

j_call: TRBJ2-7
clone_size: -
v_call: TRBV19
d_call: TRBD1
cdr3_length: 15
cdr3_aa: CASSTPRTGGYEQYF
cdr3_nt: TGTGCCAGTAGTACCCCGCGGACAGGCGGGTACGAGCAGTACTTC

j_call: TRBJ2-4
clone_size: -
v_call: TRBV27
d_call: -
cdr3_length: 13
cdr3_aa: CASSPIAKNIQYF
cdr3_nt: TGTGCCAGCAGTCCCATAGCCAAAAACATTCAGTACTTC

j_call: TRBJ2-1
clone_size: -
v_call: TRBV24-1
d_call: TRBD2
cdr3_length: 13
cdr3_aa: CATGLAGGNEQFF
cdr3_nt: TGTGCCACTGGACTAGCGGGAGGGAATGAGCAGTTCTTC

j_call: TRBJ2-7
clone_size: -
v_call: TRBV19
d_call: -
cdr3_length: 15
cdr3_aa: CASSINDLPAYEQYF
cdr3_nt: TGTGCCAGTAGTATTAACGATCTACCTGCCTACGAGCAGTACTTC

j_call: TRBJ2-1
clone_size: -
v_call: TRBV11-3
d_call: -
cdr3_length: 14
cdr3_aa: CASSLSRSNHEQFF
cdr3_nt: TGTGCCAGCAGCTTATCGCGTAGCAACCATGAGCAGTTCTTC

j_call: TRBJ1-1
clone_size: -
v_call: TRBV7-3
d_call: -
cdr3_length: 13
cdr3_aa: CASSLSGGTEAFF
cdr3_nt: TGTGCCAGCAGCTTATCTGGGGGCACTGAAGCTTTCTTT

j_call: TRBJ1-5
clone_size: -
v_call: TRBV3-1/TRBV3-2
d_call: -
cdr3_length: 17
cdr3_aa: CASSPSWAGSDNQPQHF
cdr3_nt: TGTGCCAGCAGCCCGTCGTGGGCAGGGTCGGACAATCAGCCCCAGCATTTT

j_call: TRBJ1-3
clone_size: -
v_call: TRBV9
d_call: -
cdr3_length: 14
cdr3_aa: CASSPIFSGNTIYF
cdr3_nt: TGTGCCAGCAGCCCCATTTTCTCTGGAAACACCATATATTTT

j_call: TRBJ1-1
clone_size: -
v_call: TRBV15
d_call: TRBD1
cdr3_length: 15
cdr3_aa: CATSMRQGGNTEAFF
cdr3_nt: TGTGCCACCAGCATGAGACAGGGGGGGAACACTGAAGCTTTCTTT

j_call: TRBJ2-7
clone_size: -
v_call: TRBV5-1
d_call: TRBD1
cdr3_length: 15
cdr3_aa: CASAQDRQGVYEQYF
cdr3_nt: TGCGCCAGCGCACAAGATCGACAGGGGGTCTACGAGCAGTACTTC

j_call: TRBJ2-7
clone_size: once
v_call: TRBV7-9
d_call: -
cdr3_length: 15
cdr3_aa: CASSLGTREGGEQYF
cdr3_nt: TGTGCCAGCAGCTTAGGGACTAGAGAGGGGGGCGAGCAGTACTTC

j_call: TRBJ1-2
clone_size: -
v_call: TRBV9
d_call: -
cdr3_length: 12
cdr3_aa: CASSRPVGGYTF
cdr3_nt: TGTGCCAGCAGCCGCCCGGTGGGGGGCTACACCTTC

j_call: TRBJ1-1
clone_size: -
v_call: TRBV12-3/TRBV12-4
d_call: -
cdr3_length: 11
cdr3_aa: CASRAAAEAFF
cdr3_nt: TGTGCCAGCAGGGCGGCGGCTGAAGCTTTCTTT

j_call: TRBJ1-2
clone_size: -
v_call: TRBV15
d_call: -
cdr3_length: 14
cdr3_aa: CATSRDYGDTLYTF
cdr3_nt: TGTGCCACCAGCAGAGATTATGGCGACACCCTCTACACCTTC

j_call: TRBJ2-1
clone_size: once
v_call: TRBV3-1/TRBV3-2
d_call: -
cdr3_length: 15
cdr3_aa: CASRAGVAPNNEQFF
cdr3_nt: TGTGCCAGCAGAGCAGGGGTAGCCCCAAACAATGAGCAGTTCTTC

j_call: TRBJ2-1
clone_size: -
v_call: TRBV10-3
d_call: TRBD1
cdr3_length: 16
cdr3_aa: CAISGMTGGSYNEQFF
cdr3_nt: TGTGCCATCAGTGGAATGACAGGGGGGTCCTACAATGAGCAGTTCTTC

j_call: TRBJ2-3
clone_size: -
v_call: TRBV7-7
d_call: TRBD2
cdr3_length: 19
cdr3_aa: CASSSGLAGGFSSTDTQYF
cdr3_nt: TGTGCCAGCAGCTCGGGACTAGCGGGAGGATTCTCTAGCACAGATACGCAGTATTTT

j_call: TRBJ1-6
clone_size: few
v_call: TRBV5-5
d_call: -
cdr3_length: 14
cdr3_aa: CASSLDQNNSPLHF
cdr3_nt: TGTGCCAGCAGCCTCGATCAGAATAATTCACCCCTCCACTTT